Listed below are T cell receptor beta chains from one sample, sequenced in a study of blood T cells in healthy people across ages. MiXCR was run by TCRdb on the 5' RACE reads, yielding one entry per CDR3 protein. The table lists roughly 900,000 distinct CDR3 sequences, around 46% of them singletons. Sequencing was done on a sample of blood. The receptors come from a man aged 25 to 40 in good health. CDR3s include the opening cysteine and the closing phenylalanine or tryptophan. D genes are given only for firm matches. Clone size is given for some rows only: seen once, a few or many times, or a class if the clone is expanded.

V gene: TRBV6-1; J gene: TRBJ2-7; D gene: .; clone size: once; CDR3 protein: CASSGTRNNEQYF; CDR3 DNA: TGTGCCAGCAGTGGTACTAGAAACAATGAGCAGTACTTC
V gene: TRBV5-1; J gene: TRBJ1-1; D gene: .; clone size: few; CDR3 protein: CASSLEGIGHTEAFF; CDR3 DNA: TGCGCCAGCAGCTTGGAGGGTATTGGGCACACTGAAGCTTTCTTT
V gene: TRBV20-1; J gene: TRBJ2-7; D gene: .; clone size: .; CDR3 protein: CSARADVHSYEQYF; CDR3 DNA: TGCAGTGCTAGGGCGGACGTCCATTCCTACGAGCAGTACTTC
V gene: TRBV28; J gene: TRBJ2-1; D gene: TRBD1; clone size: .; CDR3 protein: CASSRDPGQYNEQFF; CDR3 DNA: TGTGCCAGCAGTCGAGATCCGGGACAGTACAATGAGCAGTTCTTC
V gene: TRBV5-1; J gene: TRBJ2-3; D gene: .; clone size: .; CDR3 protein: CASKQGSSTDTQYF; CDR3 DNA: TGCGCCAGCAAACAGGGATCTAGCACAGATACGCAGTATTTT
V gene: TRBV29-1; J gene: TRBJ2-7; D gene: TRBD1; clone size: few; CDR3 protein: CSAGTGREQYF; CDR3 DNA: TGCAGCGCCGGGACAGGGCGCGAGCAGTACTTC
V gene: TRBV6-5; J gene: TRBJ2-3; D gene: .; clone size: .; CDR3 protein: CASSYTGTSTDTQYF; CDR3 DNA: TGTGCCAGCAGTTACACTGGGACTAGCACAGATACGCAGTATTTT
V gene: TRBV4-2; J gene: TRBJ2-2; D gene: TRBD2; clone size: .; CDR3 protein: CASSPRTSGVTGELFF; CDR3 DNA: TGTGCCAGCAGCCCCAGGACTAGCGGGGTCACCGGGGAGCTGTTTTTT
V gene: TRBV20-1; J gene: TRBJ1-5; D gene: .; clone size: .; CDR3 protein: CSAPRGVGVGNQPQHF; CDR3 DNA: TGCAGTGCGCCTCGGGGGGTCGGAGTAGGCAATCAGCCCCAGCATTTT
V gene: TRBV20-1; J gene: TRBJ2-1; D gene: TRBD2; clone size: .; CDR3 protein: CSARAAGGGQFF; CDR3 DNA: TGCAGTGCTAGGGCAGCTGGCGGGGGGCAGTTCTTC
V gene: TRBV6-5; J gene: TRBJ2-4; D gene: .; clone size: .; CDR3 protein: CASSSSRVIHSIAKNIQYF; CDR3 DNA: TGTGCCAGCAGTTCCAGCAGGGTGATCCATTCTATAGCCAAAAACATTCAGTACTTC
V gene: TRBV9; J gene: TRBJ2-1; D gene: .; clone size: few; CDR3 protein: CASSVTIAVYNEQFF; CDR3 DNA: TGTGCCAGCAGCGTAACAATAGCGGTTTATAATGAGCAGTTCTTC
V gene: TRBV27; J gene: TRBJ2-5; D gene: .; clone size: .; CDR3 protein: CASSLGVRGSGDETQYF; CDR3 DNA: TGTGCCAGCAGTTTAGGAGTCCGGGGCAGTGGAGATGAGACCCAGTACTTC
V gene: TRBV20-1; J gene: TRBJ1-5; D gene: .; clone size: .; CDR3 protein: CSALSRQNSNQPQHF; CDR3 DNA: TGCAGTGCCCTATCCAGACAGAATAGCAATCAGCCCCAGCATTTT
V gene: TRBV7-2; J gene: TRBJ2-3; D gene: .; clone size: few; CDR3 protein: CASSFSSPGRSTDTQYF; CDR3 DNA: TGTGCCAGCAGCTTTTCTTCTCCGGGGCGTAGCACAGATACGCAGTATTTT
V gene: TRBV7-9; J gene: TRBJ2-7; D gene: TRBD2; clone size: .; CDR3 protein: CASSLSLAGGPLDYEQYF; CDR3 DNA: TGTGCCAGCAGCTTATCTCTTGCGGGGGGCCCTTTAGACTACGAGCAGTACTTC
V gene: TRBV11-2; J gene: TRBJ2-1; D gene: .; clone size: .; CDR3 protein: CASSSSLGRSNEQFF; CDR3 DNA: TGTGCCAGCAGCTCCTCACTAGGCCGAAGCAATGAGCAGTTCTTC
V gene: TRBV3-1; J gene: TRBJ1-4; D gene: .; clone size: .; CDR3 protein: CASSQQGRANEKLFF; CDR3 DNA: TGTGCCAGCAGCCAGCAAGGTCGCGCTAATGAAAAACTGTTTTTT
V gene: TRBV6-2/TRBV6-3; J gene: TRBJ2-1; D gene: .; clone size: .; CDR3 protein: CASRPYGTGSYNEQFF; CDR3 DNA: TGTGCCAGCAGACCTTACGGGACTGGCTCCTACAATGAGCAGTTCTTC
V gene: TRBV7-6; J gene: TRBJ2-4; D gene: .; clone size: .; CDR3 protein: CASSPLGRGATIAKNIQYF; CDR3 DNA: TGTGCCAGCAGCCCCCTGGGGCGGGGCGCTACCATAGCCAAAAACATTCAGTACTTC
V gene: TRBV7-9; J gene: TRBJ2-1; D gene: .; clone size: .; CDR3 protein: CASSPYRDRSVNEQFF; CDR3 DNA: TGTGCCAGCAGCCCTTATCGGGACCGTAGTGTTAATGAGCAGTTCTTC
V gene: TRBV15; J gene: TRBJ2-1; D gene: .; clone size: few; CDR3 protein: CATSRVVDYNEQFF; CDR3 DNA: TGTGCCACCAGCAGAGTAGTAGACTACAATGAGCAGTTCTTC
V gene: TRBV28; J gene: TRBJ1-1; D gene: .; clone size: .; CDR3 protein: CASSLWSGNTEAFF; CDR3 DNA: TGTGCCAGCAGTTTATGGTCAGGGAACACTGAAGCTTTCTTT
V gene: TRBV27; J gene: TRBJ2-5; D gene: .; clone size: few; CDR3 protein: CASSSTPWQGQETQYF; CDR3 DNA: TGTGCCAGCAGTTCGACCCCGTGGCAGGGTCAAGAGACCCAGTACTTC
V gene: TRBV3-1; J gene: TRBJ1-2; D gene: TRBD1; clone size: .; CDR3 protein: CASSRPSRDRSGYTF; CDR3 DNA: TGTGCCAGCAGTCGTCCCAGTCGGGACAGGAGTGGCTACACCTTC
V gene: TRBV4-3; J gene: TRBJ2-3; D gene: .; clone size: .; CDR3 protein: CASSQGRDNPQYF; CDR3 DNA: TGCGCCAGCAGCCAAGGAAGGGACAACCCGCAGTATTTT
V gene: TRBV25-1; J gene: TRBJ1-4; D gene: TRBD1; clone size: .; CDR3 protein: CASSGPRDRLSRLFF; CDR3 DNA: TGTGCCAGCAGTGGGCCACGGGACAGGCTTTCAAGACTGTTTTTT
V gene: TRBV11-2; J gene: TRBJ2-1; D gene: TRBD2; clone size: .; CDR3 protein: CASSLDSSGNEQFF; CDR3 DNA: TGTGCCAGCAGCTTAGATTCTAGCGGCAATGAGCAGTTCTTC
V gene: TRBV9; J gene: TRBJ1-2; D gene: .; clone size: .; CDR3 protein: CASSVGPLGGNYGYTF; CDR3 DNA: TGTGCCAGCAGCGTAGGACCTCTGGGGGGTAACTATGGCTACACCTTC
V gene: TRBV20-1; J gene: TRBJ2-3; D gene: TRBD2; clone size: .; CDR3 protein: CSATLTGLAGAGTDTQYF; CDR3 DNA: TGCAGTGCTACCCTAACGGGACTAGCGGGGGCTGGCACAGATACGCAGTATTTT
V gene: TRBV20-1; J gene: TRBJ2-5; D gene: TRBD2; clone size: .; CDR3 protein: CSATSGGMETQYF; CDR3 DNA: TGCAGTGCTACCAGCGGGGGGATGGAGACCCAGTACTTC
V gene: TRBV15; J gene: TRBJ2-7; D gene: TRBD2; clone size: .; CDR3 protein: CATSANSGGTYEQYF; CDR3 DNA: TGTGCCACCAGCGCGAACTCGGGAGGGACATACGAGCAGTACTTC
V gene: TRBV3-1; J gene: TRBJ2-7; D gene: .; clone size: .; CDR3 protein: CASSHGTPSYEQYF; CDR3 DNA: TGTGCCAGCAGCCACGGGACTCCTTCCTACGAGCAGTACTTC